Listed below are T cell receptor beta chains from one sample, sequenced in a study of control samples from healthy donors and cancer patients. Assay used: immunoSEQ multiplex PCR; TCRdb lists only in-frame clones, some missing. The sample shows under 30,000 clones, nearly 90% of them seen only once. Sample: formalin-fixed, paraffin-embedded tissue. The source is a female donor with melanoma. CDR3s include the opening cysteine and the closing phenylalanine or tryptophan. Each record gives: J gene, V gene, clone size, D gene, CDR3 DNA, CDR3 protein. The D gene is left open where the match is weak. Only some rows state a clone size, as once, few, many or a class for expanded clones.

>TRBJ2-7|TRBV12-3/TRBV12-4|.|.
TGTGCCAGCAGAGGAACAATCTACGAGCAGTACTTC
CASRGTIYEQYF
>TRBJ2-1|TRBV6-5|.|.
TGTGCCAGTCACGGTACGGGAGAATCCTACAATGAGCAGTTCTTC
CASHGTGESYNEQFF
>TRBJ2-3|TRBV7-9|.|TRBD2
TGTGCCAGCAGCTCCCAAGGACTAGCGGGAGCCCCTAGCACAGATACGCAGTATTTT
CASSSQGLAGAPSTDTQYF
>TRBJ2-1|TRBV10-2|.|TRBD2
TGCGCCAGCAGTGCCACCAGACTAGCGGGATTCCTCGGGGAGCAGTTCTTC
CASSATRLAGFLGEQFF
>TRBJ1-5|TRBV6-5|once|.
TGTGCCAGCAGGGGGGGGAATAGCAATCAGCCCCAGCATTTT
CASRGGNSNQPQHF
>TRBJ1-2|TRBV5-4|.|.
TGTGCCAGCAGGGTAGCAGGCGAGCGGTATGGCTACACCTTC
CASRVAGERYGYTF
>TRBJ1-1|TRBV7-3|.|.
TGTGCCAGCAGCTTAAATGGGGCCATGAACACTGAAGCTTTCTTT
CASSLNGAMNTEAFF
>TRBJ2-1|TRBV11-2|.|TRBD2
TGTGCCAGCAGGAATAGCGGGAGGACCTACAATGAGCAGTTCTTC
CASRNSGRTYNEQFF
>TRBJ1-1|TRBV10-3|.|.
TGTGCCATCAGAAGTGACGGTATCACTGAAGCTTTCTTT
CAIRSDGITEAFF
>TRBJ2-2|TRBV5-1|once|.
TGCGCCAGCAACCTGGGAGAGTACACCGGGGAGCTGTTTTTT
CASNLGEYTGELFF
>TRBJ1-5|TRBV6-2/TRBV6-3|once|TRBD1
TGTGCCAGCAGTTACGTAATAGGGGGCTTTGGGCAGCCCCAGCATTTT
CASSYVIGGFGQPQHF
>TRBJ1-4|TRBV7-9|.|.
TGTGCCAGCAGTCCGACGGAGGGATATGAAAAACTGTTTTTT
CASSPTEGYEKLFF
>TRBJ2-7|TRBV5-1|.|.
TGCGCCAGCAGCTTGGGTCAAGGGGAGCAGTACTTC
CASSLGQGEQYF
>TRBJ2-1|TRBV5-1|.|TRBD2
TGCGCCAGCAGCGGACCGGGACTAGCGCAAGGGGGCAATGAGCAGTTCTTC
CASSGPGLAQGGNEQFF
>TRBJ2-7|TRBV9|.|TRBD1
TGTGCCAGCAGCCCGGGGACAGATGGATTCGAGCAGTACTTC
CASSPGTDGFEQYF
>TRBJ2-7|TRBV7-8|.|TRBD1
TGTGCCAGCATCCTTATCGGGACAGCGAACTACGAGCAGTACTTC
CASILIGTANYEQYF
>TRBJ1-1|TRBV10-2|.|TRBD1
TGCGCCAGCACCCCGGACAGGGAAACTGAAGCTTTCTTT
CASTPDRETEAFF
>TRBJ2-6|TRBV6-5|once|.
TGTGCCAGCAGTTACTACGGCGGTGGGGCCAACGTCCTGACTTTC
CASSYYGGGANVLTF
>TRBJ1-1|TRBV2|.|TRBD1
TGTGCCAGCACCCCGACAGGGCTCGCCGGTGAAGCTTTCTTT
CASTPTGLAGEAFF
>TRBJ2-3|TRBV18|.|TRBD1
TGTGCCAGCTCACCGGGACAGAGGACAGATACGCAGTATTTT
CASSPGQRTDTQYF
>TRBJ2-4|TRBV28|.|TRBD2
TGTGCCAGCAGTGTGACTAGCGGGAGGACAAACATTCAGTACTTC
CASSVTSGRTNIQYF
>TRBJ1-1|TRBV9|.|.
TGTGCCAGCAGCGTACAGGGGCCTAACACTGAAGCTTTCTTT
CASSVQGPNTEAFF
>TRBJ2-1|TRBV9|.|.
TGTGCCAGCAGCGTAAACCTCTACAATGAGCAGTTCTTC
CASSVNLYNEQFF
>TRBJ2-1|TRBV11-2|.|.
TGTGCCAGCAGCCTCAATTACAATGAGCAGTTCTTC
CASSLNYNEQFF
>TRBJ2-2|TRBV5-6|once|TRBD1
TGTGCCAGCAGCTTTGCGACAGGGACCACCGGGGAGCTGTTTTTT
CASSFATGTTGELFF
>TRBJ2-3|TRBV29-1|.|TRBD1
TGCAGCGTCGCTCCGGGACAGGGAGGCACAGATACGCAGTATTTT
CSVAPGQGGTDTQYF
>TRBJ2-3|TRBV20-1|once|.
TGCAGTGCTAGTATGGGGTCCACAGATACGCAGTATTTT
CSASMGSTDTQYF
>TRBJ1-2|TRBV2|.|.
TGTGCCAGCAGTTCCCAAGGCCTTAACTATGGCTACACCTTC
CASSSQGLNYGYTF
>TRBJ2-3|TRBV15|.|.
TGTGCCACCAGCAGTTCACAGGCAGATACGCAGTATTTT
CATSSSQADTQYF
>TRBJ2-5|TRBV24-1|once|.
TGTGCCACCAGTGGTAGCGGACAAGAGACCCAGTACTTC
CATSGSGQETQYF
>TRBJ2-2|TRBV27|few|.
TGTGCCAGCAGTTCCGAGGGGGGAGGCACCGGGGAGCTGTTTTTT
CASSSEGGGTGELFF
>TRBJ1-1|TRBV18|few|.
TGTGCCAGCTCAGGATCTCGCGGGGGGGGCACTGAAGCTTTCTTT
CASSGSRGGGTEAFF
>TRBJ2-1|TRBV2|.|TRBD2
TGTGCCAGCAGGGCACTAGCGGGAGTCACAATTAGCTCCTACAATGAGCAGTTCTTC
CASRALAGVTISSYNEQFF
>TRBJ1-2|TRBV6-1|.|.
TGTGCCAGCAGCGAACGACTCGGACCGGGCGACTATGGCTACACCTTC
CASSERLGPGDYGYTF
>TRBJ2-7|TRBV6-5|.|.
TGTGCCAGCAGTTCTCGAGCGGAGGCTATCTATTACGAGCAGTACTTC
CASSSRAEAIYYEQYF
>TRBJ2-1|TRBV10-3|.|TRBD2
TGTGCCATCAGTGAGGGGACTAGGAATTATGAGCAGTTCTTC
CAISEGTRNYEQFF
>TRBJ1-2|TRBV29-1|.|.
TGCAGCGTGGCGGGGCAGTTGGTTAATGGCTACACCTTC
CSVAGQLVNGYTF
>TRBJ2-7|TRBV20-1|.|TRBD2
TGCAGTGCGCTAGCGGGAGACGAGCAGTACTTC
CSALAGDEQYF
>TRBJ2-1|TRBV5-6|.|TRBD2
TGTGCCAGCAGCGTAGGGACTACCAATGAGCAGTTCTTC
CASSVGTTNEQFF
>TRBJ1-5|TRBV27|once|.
TGTGCCAGCAGTTTCGGGCGAAATCAGCCCCAGCATTTT
CASSFGRNQPQHF
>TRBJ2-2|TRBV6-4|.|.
TGTGCCAGCAGGCCGACAGAGGGGGTCGGGGAGCTGTTTTTT
CASRPTEGVGELFF
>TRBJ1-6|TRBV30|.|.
TGTGCCTGGAGTGCAGGGGCCAATTCACCCCTCCACTTT
CAWSAGANSPLHF
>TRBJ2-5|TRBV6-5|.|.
TGTGCCACCTACTCGGGACATGGGTACTTC
CATYSGHGYF
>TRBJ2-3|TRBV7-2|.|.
TGTGCCAGCAGCTTATTGGCCGGGTTCGGAGGAGATACGCAGTATTTT
CASSLLAGFGGDTQYF
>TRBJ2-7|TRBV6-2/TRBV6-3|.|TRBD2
TGTGCCAGCAGTCAGGGACTAGAAGGACAGCAGTACTTC
CASSQGLEGQQYF
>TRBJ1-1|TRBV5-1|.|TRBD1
TGCGCCAGCAGCCAGGGACAGATGAACACTGAAGCTTTCTTT
CASSQGQMNTEAFF
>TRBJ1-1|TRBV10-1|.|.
TGCGCCAGCAGTGAAACGGCGGTAAACACTGAAGCTTTCTTT
CASSETAVNTEAFF
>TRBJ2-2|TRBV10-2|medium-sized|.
TGCGCCAGTCATCAGAACACCGGGGAGCTGTTTTTT
CASHQNTGELFF
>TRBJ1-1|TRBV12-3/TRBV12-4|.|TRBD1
TGTGCCAGCAGTCTGGGACAGGGGACTGAAGCTTTCTTT
CASSLGQGTEAFF
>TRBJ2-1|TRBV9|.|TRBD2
TGTGCCAGCAGCGCGATTAGCGGGGGCTACAATGAGCAGTTCTTC
CASSAISGGYNEQFF
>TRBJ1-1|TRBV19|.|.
TGTGCCAGTAGTACCCCGGCAGTTATGAACACTGAAGCTTTCTTT
CASSTPAVMNTEAFF
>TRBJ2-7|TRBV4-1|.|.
TGCGCCAGCAGCCAATTCTTATCAGCTGGAAACTCTAAACCCTACGAGCAGTACTTC
CASSQFLSAGNSKPYEQYF
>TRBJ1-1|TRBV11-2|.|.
TGTGCCAGCGGGGCGTCAGAGGACACTGAAGCTTTCTTT
CASGASEDTEAFF
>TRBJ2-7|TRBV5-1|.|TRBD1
TGCGCCAGCAGGACAGGGGGAACCGCGACCTCCTACGAGCAGTACTTC
CASRTGGTATSYEQYF
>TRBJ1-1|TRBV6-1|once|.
TGTGCCAGCAGTGATGGACTCACTGAAGCTTTCTTT
CASSDGLTEAFF